This TCR beta chain was retrieved from a study of CD8 T cells in ankylosing spondylitis. Study outcomes and limitations: Ankylosing spondylitis blood appeared to be characterized by a TCR beta motif of eight highly homologous variants.

As concerns this clonotype: What it recognizes is unknown.

The CDR3 loop spans 14 amino acids. V was trimmed by 6 bases and J by 0 bases, leaving 12 bases between them. It was by quantitative 5'-RACE with molecular barcodes that TCR beta libraries were made. MiXCR, applied by TCRdb to the 5' RACE reads, yields one record per CDR3 protein. This sample has 650,000 to 800,000 distinct CDR3 sequences, with around a fifth found just once. The chain combines TRBV12-3 or TRBV12-4 with TRBJ2-7, with D possibly being TRBD2 (6 bases). The sequencing input was blood, either unsorted or a sorted T cell fraction (not recorded which). The receptor's source is a male donor with ankylosing spondylitis. CDR3 amino acids: CASSWDGSSYEQYF. CDR3 in DNA: TGTGCCAGCAGCTGGGACGGGAGCTCCTACGAGCAGTACTTC.